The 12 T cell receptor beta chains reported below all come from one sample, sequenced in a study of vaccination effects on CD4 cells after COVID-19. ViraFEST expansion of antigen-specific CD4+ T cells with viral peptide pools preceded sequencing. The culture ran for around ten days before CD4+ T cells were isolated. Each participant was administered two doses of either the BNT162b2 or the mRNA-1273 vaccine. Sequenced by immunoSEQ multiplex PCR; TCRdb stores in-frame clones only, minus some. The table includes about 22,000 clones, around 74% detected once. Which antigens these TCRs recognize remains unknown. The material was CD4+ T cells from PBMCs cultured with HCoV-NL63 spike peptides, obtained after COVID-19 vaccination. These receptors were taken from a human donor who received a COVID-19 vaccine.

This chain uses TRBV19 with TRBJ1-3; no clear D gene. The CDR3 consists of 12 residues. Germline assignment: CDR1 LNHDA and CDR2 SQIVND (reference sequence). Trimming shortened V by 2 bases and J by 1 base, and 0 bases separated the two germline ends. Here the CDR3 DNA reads TGTGCCAGTAGTATATCTGGAAACACCATATATTTT. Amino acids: CASSISGNTIYF.

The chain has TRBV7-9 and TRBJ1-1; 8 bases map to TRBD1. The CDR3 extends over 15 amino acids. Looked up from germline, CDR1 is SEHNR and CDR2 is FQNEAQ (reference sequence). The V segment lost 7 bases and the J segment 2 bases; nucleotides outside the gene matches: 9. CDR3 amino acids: CASNAPGQGNTEAFF. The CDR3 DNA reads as TGTGCCAGCAACGCCCCCGGACAGGGCAACACTGAAGCTTTCTTT.

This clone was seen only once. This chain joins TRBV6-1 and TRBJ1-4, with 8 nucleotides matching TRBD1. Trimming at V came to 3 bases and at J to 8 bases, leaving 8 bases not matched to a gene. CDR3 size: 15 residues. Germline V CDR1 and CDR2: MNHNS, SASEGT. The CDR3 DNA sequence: TGTGCCAGCAGTGACACAGGGGGGCGCGGCGAAAAACTGTTTTTT. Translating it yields CASSDTGGRGEKLFF.

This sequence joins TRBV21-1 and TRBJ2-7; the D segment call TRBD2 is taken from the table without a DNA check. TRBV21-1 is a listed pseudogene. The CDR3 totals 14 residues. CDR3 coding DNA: TGTGCCAGCAGCCCACGGGAGAGGTGCTACGAGCAGTACTTC. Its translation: CASSPRERCYEQYF.

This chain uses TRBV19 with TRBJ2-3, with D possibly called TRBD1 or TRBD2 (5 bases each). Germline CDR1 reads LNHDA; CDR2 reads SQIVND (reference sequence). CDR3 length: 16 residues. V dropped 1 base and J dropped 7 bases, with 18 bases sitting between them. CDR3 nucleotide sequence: TGTGCCAGTAGTATAGGAGGGGTTGCCCTCAAGCATACGCAGTATTTT. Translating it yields CASSIGGVALKHTQYF. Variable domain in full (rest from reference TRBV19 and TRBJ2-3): DGGITQSPKYLFRKEGQNVTLSCEQNLNHDAMYWYRQDPGQGLRLIYYSQIVNDFQKGDIAEGYSVSREKKESFPLTVTSAQKNPTAFYLCASSIGGVALKHTQYFGPGTRLTVL.

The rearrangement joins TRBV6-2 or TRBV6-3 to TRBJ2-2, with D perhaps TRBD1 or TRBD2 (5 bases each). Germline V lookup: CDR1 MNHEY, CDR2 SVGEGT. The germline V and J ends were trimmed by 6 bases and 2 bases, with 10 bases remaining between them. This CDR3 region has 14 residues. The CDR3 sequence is CASSWGPNTGELFF. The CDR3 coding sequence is TGTGCCAGCAGCTGGGGACCTAACACCGGGGAGCTGTTTTTT.

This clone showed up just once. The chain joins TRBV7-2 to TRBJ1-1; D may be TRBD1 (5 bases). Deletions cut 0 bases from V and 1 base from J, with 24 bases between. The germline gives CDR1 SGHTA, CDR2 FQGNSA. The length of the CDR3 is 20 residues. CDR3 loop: CASSLAPRGGVEGSNTEAFF. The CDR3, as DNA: TGTGCCAGCAGCTTAGCCCCACGCGGGGGGGTGGAGGGCTCGAACACTGAAGCTTTCTTT.

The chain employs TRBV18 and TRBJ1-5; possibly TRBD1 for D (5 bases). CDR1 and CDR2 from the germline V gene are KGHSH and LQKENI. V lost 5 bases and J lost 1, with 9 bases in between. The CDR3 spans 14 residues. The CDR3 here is CASSDRDSNQPQHF. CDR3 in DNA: TGTGCCAGCTCAGATCGGGACAGCAATCAGCCCCAGCATTTT.

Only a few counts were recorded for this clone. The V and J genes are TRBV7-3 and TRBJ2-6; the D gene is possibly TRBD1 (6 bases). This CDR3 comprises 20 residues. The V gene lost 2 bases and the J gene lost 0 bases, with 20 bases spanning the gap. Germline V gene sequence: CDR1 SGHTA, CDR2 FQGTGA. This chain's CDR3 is CASSLHFRDIQFSGANVLTF. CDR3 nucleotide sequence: TGTGCCAGCAGCTTACATTTCCGGGACATCCAGTTCTCTGGGGCCAACGTCCTGACTTTC.

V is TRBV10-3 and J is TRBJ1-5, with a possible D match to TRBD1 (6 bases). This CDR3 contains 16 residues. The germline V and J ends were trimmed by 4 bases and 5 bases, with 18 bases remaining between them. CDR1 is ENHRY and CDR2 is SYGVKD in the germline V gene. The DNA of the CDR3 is TGTGCCATCAGTGCTTCGTCCTGGAGGGGGGATCAGCCCCAGCATTTT. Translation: CAISASSWRGDQPQHF.

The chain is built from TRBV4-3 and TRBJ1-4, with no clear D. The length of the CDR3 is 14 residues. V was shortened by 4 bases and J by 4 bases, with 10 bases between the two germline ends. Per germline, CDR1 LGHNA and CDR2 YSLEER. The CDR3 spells CASSLVFGNEKLFF. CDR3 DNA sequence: TGCGCCAGCAGCCTAGTCTTCGGTAATGAAAAACTGTTTTTT.

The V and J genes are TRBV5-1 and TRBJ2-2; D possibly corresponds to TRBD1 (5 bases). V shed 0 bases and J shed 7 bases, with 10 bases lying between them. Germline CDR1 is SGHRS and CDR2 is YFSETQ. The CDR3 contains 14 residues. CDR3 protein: CASSLAAGNGELFF. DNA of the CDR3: TGCGCCAGCAGCTTGGCGGCAGGGAACGGGGAGCTGTTTTTT.